The text below deals with one TCR beta chain. This receptor's antigen is unknown. No much larger clone exists at a distance of one base, and base qualities are not known. The CDR3 runs 13 amino acids, cysteine and phenylalanine included. Left in the record is the CDR3 DNA by itself, 39 bases read in frame from the first base. CDR1 and CDR2 are read off the germline V gene as SGDLS and YYNGEE. The library was obtained by 5' RACE. Sequencing was performed on an Illumina HiSeq 2500. A second PCR of about 7 to 12 cycles was performed with a sample-barcoded 5' primer and a J-beta primer mix. A template-switch 5' adaptor carrying 12 random nucleotides introduced a unique molecular identifier onto each TCR beta cDNA molecule. Each sample yielded at least 2.5 million CDR3-containing paired-end reads. First-strand cDNA synthesis was performed from all RNA using the Mint cDNA synthesis kit, with priming by a TRBC-specific oligonucleotide. Following uracil-DNA glycosylase treatment, a first 18-cycle PCR with universal primers M1SS and BC2_uni_R was performed on all cDNA. The authors' pipeline ran thus. Each sample was normalized by randomly selecting 1 million high-quality reads, each carrying a distinct molecular identifier. Reads with shared molecular identifiers were discarded instead of being binned into consensus sequences. MiTCR, set to a Q25 quality threshold and the strictest error-elimination algorithm, was used for CDR3 identification, clonotype clustering and error correction. A nonparametric unseen species model using Euler transformation provided a lower-bound estimate of total TCR beta diversity. TCRdb took the public reads, trimmed them with fastp at Q25, ran MiXCR for clone calling and kept in-frame beta chains. Every CDR3 protein is listed once, alongside the most common genes and DNA of its rows. The V and J calls and clone size are TCRdb's, not the authors'. This sample is represented by roughly 700,000 distinct CDR3 sequences; 49% of them were singletons. Roughly a third of the sample goes to the ten largest clones.

The source of the sample is a study of blood T cells in healthy people across ages (dated by TCRdb to 2013 to 2016). Study-level background: In model experiments, template switching captured roughly one uniquely barcoded TCR beta cDNA molecule for every two T cells. Four age groups were formed from the donors: young (average roughly 15 years), middle-aged (approximately 40), aged (under 70) and long-lived (approximately 78). Two additional independent replicas of 1 million unique cDNA reads from the same blood draw were analyzed for two donors (one aged 18 to 30 and one aged 80 or older). To avoid experimental bias, donors of different ages were distributed randomly across sequencing lanes. To track age-related changes in TCR beta repertoire diversity, the study relied on deep sequencing normalized with unique cDNA molecular identifiers. Beyond this particular receptor, the publication reports: Since profiling was done on bulk unsorted PBMCs, naive and antigen-experienced compartments could not be conclusively compared. As age increased, observed TCR beta diversity per million T cells dropped in a roughly linear way, and a significant reduction was already evident by age 40. Compared with the aged group, the long-lived group had more naive CD4+ T cells, fewer expanded clones and increased TCR diversity, suggesting age selection. Because the CMV infection status of the donors was unknown, age-related changes in expanded clonotypes may potentially have been confounded. Estimates of total diversity from one million sequenced T cells were regarded as lower bounds and underestimates. A strong correlation was found between observed TCR beta diversity and the percentage of naive T cells measured by flow cytometry.

The approximately 41 donors, aged about 6 to 100 years, were systemically healthy Caucasian individuals from Russia. Around 9.8 milliliters of peripheral blood were collected from each donor into EDTA-treated Vacutainer tubes. PBMCs were isolated by Ficoll-Paque density-gradient centrifugation, with at least 6.5 million obtained per sample. Trizol reagent was used to extract total RNA from the PBMCs, yielding at least 6 micrograms per sample. Naive CD45RAhigh/CD27high T cell percentages were measured by flow cytometry on a PBMC aliquot from every donor. The sample consisted of blood. The source is a woman between 55 and 75 years old in good health. The rearrangement combines TRBV9 with TRBJ2-4; a confident D gene designation cannot be given. The J call may be wrong; the DNA end is better matched by TRBJ2-7. The bases are TGTGCCAGCAGCGTAGTTGACTGCGACGAGCAGTACTTC. It codes for CASSVVDCDEQYF.